This TCR beta chain came from a study of shared clonotypes between healthy human individuals (TCRdb year 2020). Turning to the overall study: A few men and a couple of women, aged 18 to 49 years, made up the cohort. Per donor, three plates each were used for CD4 naive and CD4 memory, two for CD8 naive, and one for CD8 memory. The study deeply sequenced blood TCR repertoires of about five healthy adults to estimate repertoire size and the extent of clonotype sharing between individuals. To increase sequencing depth and limit assay-specific biases, different laboratories used diverse techniques to prepare libraries and sequence TCR repertoires. Per donor, leukapheresis produced somewhere between about 0.9 and 9 billion PBMCs. What the work shows at the level of the full study, not this receptor alone: The genetic and exposure-history diversity represented was limited by the small number of donors. Compared with non-shared clonotypes, clonotypes shared by all four sorted-subset donors had higher generation probabilities. Rarefaction of sorted-subset datasets indicated incomplete sequencing despite the large sequencing depth. Naive subsets generally had larger estimated clonotype richness than memory subsets did. Sampling was restricted to blood, and TCR repertoires in tissue are likely to differ from TCR repertoires in blood. Pairwise subsampling indicated that sequencing depth was expected to affect the degree of clonotype sharing among donors. Sharing across several donors was observed for approximately 5% of naive CD4, less than 4% of naive CD8, about 2.3% of memory CD4, and roughly 0.43% of memory CD8 clonotypes.

Using the deep immunoSEQ assay, TCR CDR3 regions were amplified from genomic DNA by multiplex PCR. Extracted genomic DNA from each cell subset was distributed evenly across all wells of several immunoSEQ 96-well plates, and each plate was treated as a replicate. For sorted subsets, each replicate PCR was loaded with approximately 0.2 ug genomic DNA, equivalent to approximately 27,000 T cell genomes. The purified libraries were quantified using a Qubit 3.0 fluorometer, sized with a Bioanalyzer 2100, and then quantified again using the KAPA Library Quantification kit. Each immunoSEQ 96-well plate was sequenced on its own single-read 150-cycle Illumina NextSeq 550 flow cell. The original methods were these. Because only junctional sequences without quality scores were contained in the immunoSEQ output, filtering matching that applied to full-length reads could not be performed. To assign V/J genes and CDR3, sequences were annotated against IMGT germline references using PyIR, a Python wrapper for IgBLAST v1.9. Reads with weak V/J assignments (E-value above 1e-6), missing CDR3, stop codons, out-of-frame junctions, or ambiguous translated residues were removed. V3J clonotypes were defined as sequences sharing an identical inferred V gene, J gene, and CDR3 amino acid sequence. Percentage overlap between repertoires was calculated by dividing the number of shared unique clonotypes by the size of the smaller repertoire. Richness of each repertoire was evaluated using RTK rarefaction, the Chao1 estimator, and Recon v2.1 estimates of unobserved clonotypes. Generation probabilities were computed with OLGA for all TCRbeta clonotypes obtained by the gDNA method from several donors. TCRdb stores this immuneACCESS table with in-frame sequences only. Part of the clones is absent; in the studies checked, under half of the shortfall reflects unresolved V genes, and no reason is known for the rest. V, J and clone size derive from that table, while D and trimming were established from the DNA sequence. This sample gives roughly 1,000,000 clones in total; around 82% of them show up just once. The ten most abundant clones make up roughly 0.56% of the sample.

To note about this clone: What antigen it recognizes has not been identified. No qualities accompany the bases; no much larger clone lies one base away.

Donors were healthy HIV-negative adults with no recently reported acute infections or vaccinations. Only Caucasian adults living in Nashville, Tennessee, USA were represented among the donors. CD4+ T cells were enriched by magnetic negative selection; naive cells were then positively selected on CD45RA, and the negative fraction formed the memory subset. Blood was collected by leukapheresis, and PBMCs were isolated by Ficoll-Histopaque density gradient centrifugation and then cryopreserved in liquid nitrogen vapor phase. Purity and quantity of every magnetically sorted T cell population were checked by analytical flow cytometry. From each sorted fraction, genomic DNA was isolated and quantified by UV absorbance on a Nanodrop 2000c. The CDR3 runs 11 amino acids, cysteine and phenylalanine included. Only CDR3 DNA is held: 33 bases, read in frame from base 1. In the germline V gene, CDR1 corresponds to SNHLY and CDR2 to FYNNEI. The V and J ends are trimmed by 6 bases and 2 bases, leaving 5 bases between them.

The V and J segments used are TRBV2 and TRBJ2-7; no D gene is confidently identified. The specimen sequenced was memory CD4+ T cells from PBMCs. The cell subset or site label for this specimen denotes: CD45RA-negative fraction. This receptor was taken from a man younger than 35 in good health. Some clones in this sample may be carry-over from other donors' samples. The CDR3 amino acid sequence is: CASRSTYEQYF. The DNA reads as follows: TGTGCCAGCAGGTCAACCTACGAGCAGTACTTC.